Shown below are 15 T cell receptor beta chains from a single sample sequenced in a study of vaccination effects on CD4 cells after COVID-19. These receptors lack a known antigen. Sequencing was preceded by expansion of antigen-specific CD4+ T cells with viral peptide pools in the ViraFEST assay. CD4+ T cells were isolated after less than 12 days of culture. Nucleocapsid antibodies were negative in the vaccine recipients, who had never had SARS-CoV-2 infection. Repertoires were generated with immunoSEQ multiplex PCR, while TCRdb's copy carries only in-frame clones and drops some. The sample gives approximately 74,000 clones, around 74% of which show up once; under 3% is in the top ten. This sample comprised CD4+ T cells from PBMCs cultured with HCoV-NL63 spike peptides, obtained before COVID-19 vaccination. The receptors stem from a human donor who received a COVID-19 vaccine.

This sequence joins TRBV4-1 and TRBJ2-5; TRBD2 agrees at 10 bases. V lost 2 bases and J lost 4; bases outside the gene matches: 13. CDR3 length: 18 residues. Germline V gene data show CDR1 as MGHRA and CDR2 as YSYEKL. CDR3 coding DNA: TGCGCCAGCAGCCAAACCTTGGTCGGAGCGGGGGGGCGAGAGACCCAGTACTTC. Translating gives CASSQTLVGAGGRETQYF.

This clone was recorded only once. This chain uses TRBV5-1 with TRBJ1-1; 7 bases line up with TRBD1. V shed 4 bases, J shed 6 bases, and the junction held 9 bases outside the gene matches. The CDR3 has 14 residues. Per germline, CDR1 SGHRS and CDR2 YFSETQ. The CDR3 coding sequence is TGCGCCAGCAGCGGGGTGACAGGGCGACCTGAAGCTTTCTTT. Translating gives CASSGVTGRPEAFF.

The chain carries TRBV5-1 and TRBJ1-1, with D possibly matching TRBD1 (6 bases). V was clipped by 0 bases and J by 1 base, with 10 bases between them. Germline CDR1 SGHRS, CDR2 YFSETQ. The CDR3 totals 15 residues. The CDR3 DNA follows: TGCGCCAGCAGCTTGGACCCGGGACAGAACACTGAAGCTTTCTTT. It yields the protein CASSLDPGQNTEAFF.

The rearrangement joins TRBV18 to TRBJ1-4, with D possibly TRBD1 on 6 matching bases. This CDR3 region has 15 residues. V dropped 0 bases and J dropped 5 bases, with 10 bases sitting between them. In germline, CDR1 is KGHSH, CDR2 LQKENI. This chain's CDR3 is CASSPPQGRNEKLFF. DNA of the CDR3: TGTGCCAGCTCACCACCGCAGGGGAGGAATGAAAAACTGTTTTTT.

This chain uses TRBV6-2 or TRBV6-3 with TRBJ1-5; 12 nucleotides agree with TRBD1. CDR1 MNHEY and CDR2 SVGEGT come from the germline V gene. The CDR3 spans 17 residues. The ends lost 0 bases at V and 5 bases at J; junction bases unmatched: 5. The CDR3, as DNA: TGTGCCAGCAGTTACTCGACAGGGACAGGGGGCCATCAGCCCCAGCATTTT. Amino acids: CASSYSTGTGGHQPQHF.

The chain carries TRBV24-1 and TRBJ1-2; D perhaps matches TRBD1 (6 bases). CDR1 and CDR2 from the germline V gene are KGHDR and SFDVKD. Trimming stripped 3 bases from V and 11 bases from J, with 21 bases between. This CDR3 spans 15 amino acids. The CDR3: CATSDHTGPGALYTF. The DNA for the CDR3 is TGTGCCACCAGTGATCACACCGGACCAGGGGCACTTTACACCTTC.

This chain links TRBV6-2 or TRBV6-3 with TRBJ1-1; no definite D call. This CDR3 is built from 13 residues. Germline lookup yields CDR1 MNHEY and CDR2 SVGEGT. V lost 1 base and J lost 5, with 8 bases in between. The CDR3 sequence is CASSYYERTEAFF. As DNA, the CDR3 is TGTGCCAGCAGTTACTACGAACGGACTGAAGCTTTCTTT.

The V gene is TRBV24-1, the J gene TRBJ2-3; 10 positions match TRBD1. From germline, CDR1 is KGHDR and CDR2 SFDVKD. V was pared by 4 bases and J by 4 bases, with 7 bases of the junction left unmatched. The CDR3 is 16 residues long. CDR3 sequence: CATSDMGQGYPDTQYF. In DNA form, the CDR3 reads TGTGCCACCAGTGACATGGGACAGGGGTACCCAGATACGCAGTATTTT.

The V and J genes are TRBV4-1 and TRBJ1-6; tentative D call: TRBD1 (5 bases). This CDR3 contains 17 residues. V was cut by 1 base and J by 0 bases, with 10 bases left in between. The germline V gene encodes CDR1 MGHRA and CDR2 YSYEKL. The CDR3 here is CASSQARASSYNSPLHF. The CDR3 DNA reads as TGCGCCAGCAGCCAAGCCAGGGCGAGCTCCTATAATTCACCCCTCCACTTT.

The CDR3 region is CASSAELRGNYGYTF. The CDR3 DNA follows: TGCGCCAGCAGTGCAGAGCTCCGGGGTAACTATGGCTACACCTTC. The chain joins TRBV10-2 to TRBJ1-2; D call uncertain. The CDR3 spans 15 residues. The germline V and J ends were trimmed by 4 bases and 1 base, with 13 bases remaining between them. From germline, CDR1 is WSHSY and CDR2 SAAADI.

V is TRBV27 and J is TRBJ2-3; D not resolved. V gave up 5 bases and J gave up 6 bases, with 15 bases separating them. CDR1 is MNHEY, CDR2 SMNVEV, per germline (reference sequence). This CDR3 is 14 amino acids long. CDR3 DNA sequence: TGTGCCAGCAGTCCCCGCTCGATTGTCGATACGCAGTATTTT. Protein sequence: CASSPRSIVDTQYF.

The V and J genes are TRBV7-6 and TRBJ2-1; either TRBD1 or TRBD2 may fit D (6 bases each). V lost 6 bases and J lost 4, with 16 bases in between. The CDR3 totals 15 residues. The germline gives CDR1 SGHVS, CDR2 FNYEAQ. The CDR3 is CASSSGGPAYNEQFF. The CDR3 coding sequence is TGTGCCAGCAGTTCCGGGGGCCCTGCATACAATGAGCAGTTCTTC.

The chain carries TRBV12-3 or TRBV12-4 and TRBJ1-5, with D possibly TRBD1 on 6 matching bases. The CDR3 length is 13 residues. Trimming cost V 3 bases and J 6 bases, with 9 bases left between them. The CDR3 region is CASSLQGSQPQHF. The CDR3 coding sequence is TGTGCCAGCAGTTTGCAGGGGAGTCAGCCCCAGCATTTT.

This sequence joins TRBV6-6 and TRBJ1-5; 9 bases match TRBD1. The CDR3 totals 14 residues. J gave up 1 base and V 6 bases, and 1 base lay outside the gene matches. The germline CDR1 and CDR2 sequences are MNHNY and SVGAGI (reference sequence). CDR3 in DNA: TGTGCCAGCAGGACAGGGGGGAGCAATCAGCCCCAGCATTTT. Protein: CASRTGGSNQPQHF.

The rearrangement joins TRBV5-1 to TRBJ1-3; D is unresolved. Germline assignment: CDR1 SGHRS and CDR2 YFSETQ. The CDR3 is made up of 14 amino acids. V was clipped by 0 bases and J by 4 bases, with 8 bases between them. CDR3 coding DNA: TGCGCCAGCAGCTTGGGAACAAGGGGAAACACCATATATTTT. Translated, it gives CASSLGTRGNTIYF. Complete variable domain (other parts from reference TRBV5-1 and TRBJ1-3): KAGVTQTPRYLIKTRGQQVTLSCSPISGHRSVSWYQQTPGQGLQFLFEYFSETQRNKGNFPGRFSGRQFSNSRSEMNVSTLELGDSALYLCASSLGTRGNTIYFGEGSWLTVV.